What follows are 22 T cell receptor beta chains derived from one specimen sequenced in a study of T-cell reconstitution after alpha-beta-depleted transplantation in children. Unique molecular identifiers were incorporated during preparation of the TCRbeta library. One entry per CDR3 protein, called by TCRdb with MiXCR from the PCR reads. Seen here are about 240,000 distinct CDR3 sequences, 25% observed once, and the top ten hold more than 2%. The sequencing here drew on PBMCs, taken before TCRalphabeta/CD19-depleted stem cell transplant. All receptors come from a girl aged 2 to 9 with Fanconi anemia, due to receive a stem cell transplant.

The V call is TRBV20-1, the J call TRBJ2-7; the D gene is possibly TRBD1 (5 bases). Trimming took 4 bases from V and 2 from J, leaving 9 bases between them. The CDR3 covers 12 residues. CDR1 and CDR2 (germline): DFQATT, SNEGSKA (reference sequence). In DNA form, the CDR3 reads TGCAGTGCTACGACAGTTCCCTACGAGCAGTACTTC. Amino acid sequence: CSATTVPYEQYF.

The J gene is TRBJ1-2, the V gene TRBV20-1, with D possibly TRBD1 on 6 matching bases. The CDR3 has 14 residues. The V gene's germline CDR1 is DFQATT and CDR2 SNEGSKA (reference sequence). Between the trimmed V and J ends, which lost 6 bases and 2 bases, there was a span of 16 bases. The CDR3 loop is CSARTTRGNYGYTF. As DNA, the CDR3 is TGCAGTGCAAGAACTACAAGGGGGAACTATGGCTACACCTTC.

The chain carries TRBV5-1 and TRBJ1-1; D is possibly TRBD1 (5 bases). This CDR3 comprises 15 residues. Between the trimmed V and J ends, which lost 3 bases and 1 base, there was a span of 13 bases. Germline V gene lookup returns CDR1 SGHRS and CDR2 YFSETQ. The CDR3 bases are TGCGCCAGCAGCTCCCCTATGCAGGGGAACACTGAAGCTTTCTTT. As protein: CASSSPMQGNTEAFF.

This clonotype was seen just once. This chain connects TRBV27 to TRBJ2-7; 11 nucleotides agree with TRBD2. J gave up 7 bases and V 5 bases, and 7 bases lay outside the gene matches. This CDR3 region has 14 residues. CDR1 and CDR2 (germline): MNHEY, SMNVEV (reference sequence). CDR3 bases: TGTGCCAGCAGTCTAGCGGGAGGCCGTATTGAGCAGTACTTC. Translating it yields CASSLAGGRIEQYF.

The chain uses TRBV20-1 and TRBJ2-4, with 11 nucleotides matching TRBD2. This CDR3 has 17 residues. CDR1 and CDR2 (germline): DFQATT, SNEGSKA (reference sequence). V was clipped by 0 bases and J by 0 bases; unmatched bases: 4. The CDR3 reads CSAREGTSGLAKNIQYF. The CDR3 bases are TGCAGTGCTAGAGAGGGGACTAGCGGACTAGCCAAAAACATTCAGTACTTC.

The chain recombines TRBV5-1 with TRBJ2-7; the match to TRBD1 covers 11 bases. V gave up 4 bases and J gave up 4 bases; unmatched junction bases: 7. The CDR3 extends over 15 amino acids. CDR1 is SGHRS, CDR2 YFSETQ, per germline. This chain's CDR3 is CASSQDRGRPYEQYF. The DNA of the CDR3 is TGCGCCAGCAGCCAGGACAGGGGGCGCCCTTACGAGCAGTACTTC. Full variable domain (missing parts from reference TRBV5-1 and TRBJ2-7): KAGVTQTPRYLIKTRGQQVTLSCSPISGHRSVSWYQQTPGQGLQFLFEYFSETQRNKGNFPGRFSGRQFSNSRSEMNVSTLELGDSALYLCASSQDRGRPYEQYFGPGTRLTVT.

Many counts were recorded for this clonotype. The chain is built from TRBV4-2 and TRBJ2-1; TRBD2 might be the D (5 bases). The CDR3 totals 17 residues. Germline V lookup: CDR1 LGHNA, CDR2 YNFKEQ. Trimming stripped 1 base from V and 0 bases from J, with 13 bases between. CDR3 in DNA: TGTGCCAGCAGCCAAGGCACGACTACCAGCTCCTACAATGAGCAGTTCTTC. Translating gives CASSQGTTTSSYNEQFF.

The chain joins TRBV20-1 to TRBJ2-1, with TRBD2 matching 8 bases. This CDR3 spans 14 amino acids. V shed 1 base and J 6 bases; nucleotides not matched to a gene: 5. Germline V gene data show CDR1 as DFQATT and CDR2 as SNEGSKA (reference sequence). The CDR3 DNA sequence: TGCAGTGCTAGAGCGGGGGGGTTCGGCAATGAGCAGTTCTTC. It encodes CSARAGGFGNEQFF.

This clonotype appeared many times. V usage is TRBV5-1 and J usage is TRBJ2-7; maybe TRBD2 (6 bases). Trimming took 1 base from V and 7 from J, leaving 12 bases between them. Germline values: CDR1 SGHRS, CDR2 YFSETQ. This CDR3 has 13 residues. DNA for the CDR3: TGCGCCAGCAGCTTGCCGGGAGCTTGGGAGCAGTACTTC. Its translation is CASSLPGAWEQYF.

A few counts support this clonotype. The gene calls are TRBV3-1 and TRBJ1-1; 7 nucleotides align to TRBD1. The V segment lost 1 base and the J segment 10 bases; nucleotides outside the gene matches: 0. Per the germline V gene, CDR1 is LGHDT and CDR2 is YNNKEL (reference sequence). This CDR3 has 11 amino acids. The CDR3 bases are TGTGCCAGCAGCCAAGGACAGGGAGCTTTCTTT. Translated: CASSQGQGAFF.

This rearrangement joins TRBV2 to TRBJ2-3; D is unresolved. The CDR3 runs 15 residues. The ends were cut back, 1 base at V and 0 bases at J, with 8 bases in the middle. Germline CDR1 is SNHLY and CDR2 is FYNNEI. The CDR3 is CASSEGGRSTDTQYF. CDR3 coding DNA: TGTGCCAGCAGTGAAGGTGGCAGGAGCACAGATACGCAGTATTTT.

The CDR3 DNA is TGCAGCGCAACGGGAGGGCCCCAATACGAGCAGTACTTC. It translates to CSATGGPQYEQYF. The chain uses TRBV29-1 and TRBJ2-7, with 8 bases lining up with TRBD2. CDR3 length: 13 amino acids. Germline CDR1 and CDR2: SQVTM and ANQGSEA. With V trimmed by 7 bases and J by 4 bases, 9 bases remained unmatched.

This clonotype was picked up many times. This chain joins TRBV7-2 and TRBJ2-2; D gene ambiguous. Germline-derived CDR1 and CDR2 are SGHTA and FQGNSA. The CDR3 runs 13 residues. V was clipped by 0 bases and J by 4 bases, with 3 bases between them. The CDR3 protein is CASSLAVTGELFF. CDR3 bases: TGTGCCAGCAGCTTAGCCGTCACCGGGGAGCTGTTTTTT. The full variable domain, with the rest looked up from reference TRBV7-2 and TRBJ2-2, is GAGVSQSPSNKVTEKGKDVELRCDPISGHTALYWYRQSLGQGLEFLIYFQGNSAPDKSGLPSDRFSAERTGGSVSTLTIQRTQQEDSAVYLCASSLAVTGELFFGEGSRLTVL.

The rearrangement joins TRBV11-2 to TRBJ2-1; D not certain. Per the germline V gene, CDR1 is SGHAT and CDR2 is FQNNGV. The V and J ends lost 4 bases and 8 bases respectively, with 9 bases between them. The CDR3 runs to 12 residues. Here the CDR3 DNA reads TGTGCCAGCAGCTCCCCTGTAGATGAGCAGTTCTTC. It translates to CASSSPVDEQFF.

This clonotype was seen repeatedly, ten times or more. The genes are TRBV9 and TRBJ2-7; D is undetermined. The CDR3 spans 14 residues. Germline CDR1 and CDR2: SGDLS and YYNGEE. Trimming left V 0 bases short and J 1 base short, with 8 bases between. CDR3 nucleotide sequence: TGTGCCAGCAGCGTAGCTGAAGGGTCCTACGAGCAGTACTTC. As protein: CASSVAEGSYEQYF.

This clonotype was counted at least ten times. The genes are TRBV5-1 and TRBJ2-1; 12 positions match TRBD2. J gave up 3 bases and V 4 bases, and 2 bases lay outside the gene matches. The germline gives CDR1 SGHRS, CDR2 YFSETQ. The CDR3 contains 15 residues. CDR3 sequence reads: CASSRTSGNYNEQFF. For the CDR3, the DNA is TGCGCCAGCAGCCGGACTAGCGGGAACTACAATGAGCAGTTCTTC.

This clonotype showed up many times. The CDR3 nucleotides read TGCAGTGCTAGAGGGTTAGCGGGAGAATGGCGATACGAGCAGTACTTC. As protein: CSARGLAGEWRYEQYF. The chain has TRBV20-1 and TRBJ2-7; TRBD2 matches 9 bases. The CDR3 loop spans 16 amino acids. V shed 1 base and J 4 bases; nucleotides not matched to a gene: 11. Germline assignment: CDR1 DFQATT and CDR2 SNEGSKA (reference sequence).

Written as DNA, the CDR3 is TGCAGTGCTAGAGAGGGGACAGCCCATTACGAGCAGTACTTC. This sequence encodes CSAREGTAHYEQYF. The genes are TRBV20-1 and TRBJ2-7, with 7 positions matching TRBD1. The V gene end was trimmed by 0 bases and the J gene end by 4 bases; junction bases not matched to a gene: 6. The CDR3 covers 14 residues. The V gene's germline CDR1 is DFQATT and CDR2 SNEGSKA (reference sequence).

This clonotype came up many times. This chain connects TRBV12-3 or TRBV12-4 to TRBJ2-7; D is tentatively TRBD1 or TRBD2 (5 bases each). Trimming removed 6 bases at V and 2 bases at J, with 17 bases between. The CDR3 sequence is 15 residues long. The CDR3 DNA reads as TGTGCCAGCAGCCCCTCCTGGGACGGACCCTACGAGCAGTACTTC. Amino acid sequence: CASSPSWDGPYEQYF.

The chain combines TRBV7-8 with TRBJ1-1; D not certain. V shed 5 bases and J shed 1 base, with 8 bases lying between them. This CDR3 has 13 residues. The germline CDR1 and CDR2 sequences are SGHVS and FQNEAQ. The CDR3 nucleotides are TGTGCCAGCAGCGTAACAGCGAACACTGAAGCTTTCTTT. Its protein is CASSVTANTEAFF.

This clonotype was seen only a few times. The chain links TRBV6-1 to TRBJ2-7, with TRBD1 matching 7 bases. Looked up from germline, CDR1 is MNHNS and CDR2 is SASEGT. The V gene end was trimmed by 9 bases and the J gene end by 0 bases; junction bases not matched to a gene: 14. CDR3 length: 16 amino acids. In nucleotides, the CDR3 is TGTGCCAGTCGGCCGTGGCAGGGACAGAGCTCCTACGAGCAGTACTTC. As protein: CASRPWQGQSSYEQYF.

This chain uses TRBV3-1 with TRBJ2-1; a weak D match, TRBD2 (7 bases). V dropped 3 bases and J dropped 4 bases, with 16 bases sitting between them. From germline, CDR1 is LGHDT and CDR2 YNNKEL (reference sequence). There are 16 residues in the CDR3. In DNA, the CDR3 is TGTGCCAGCAGCCAGGACCTCCGGGGGGCTTACAATGAGCAGTTCTTC. It specifies CASSQDLRGAYNEQFF.